This TCR beta chain came from a study of identical twins. One entry per CDR3 protein, called by TCRdb with MiXCR from the 5' RACE reads. The table lists around 480,000 distinct CDR3 sequences, 12% to 15% of them singletons. These same data were also listed under a study on yellow fever vaccine responses in identical twins.

The TCR was taken from a woman aged 18 to 35 in good health. The sequenced sample consisted of CD4+ T cells sorted from blood.

For the CDR3, the DNA is TGTGCCAGCAGAGGACAGGGGGTTTGGACAGATACGCAGTATTTT. It codes for CASRGQGVWTDTQYF. V gene TRBV6-2 or TRBV6-3 combines with J gene TRBJ2-3; 10 bases match TRBD1. V shed 6 bases, J shed 3 bases, and the junction held 6 bases outside the gene matches. Germline V gives CDR1 MNHEY, CDR2 SVGEGT. CDR3 length equals 15 residues.